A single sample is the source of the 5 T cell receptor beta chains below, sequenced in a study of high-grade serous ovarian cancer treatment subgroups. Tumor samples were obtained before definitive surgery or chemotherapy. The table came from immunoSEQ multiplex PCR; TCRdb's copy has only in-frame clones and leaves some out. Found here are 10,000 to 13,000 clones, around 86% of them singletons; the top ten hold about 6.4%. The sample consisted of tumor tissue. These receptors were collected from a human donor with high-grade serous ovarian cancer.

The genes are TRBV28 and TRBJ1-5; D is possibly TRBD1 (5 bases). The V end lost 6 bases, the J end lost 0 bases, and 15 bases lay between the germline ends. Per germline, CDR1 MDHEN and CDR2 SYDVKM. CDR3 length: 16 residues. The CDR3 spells CASSTPEGVSNQPQHF. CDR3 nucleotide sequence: TGTGCCAGCAGCACCCCGGAAGGGGTTAGCAATCAGCCCCAGCATTTT.

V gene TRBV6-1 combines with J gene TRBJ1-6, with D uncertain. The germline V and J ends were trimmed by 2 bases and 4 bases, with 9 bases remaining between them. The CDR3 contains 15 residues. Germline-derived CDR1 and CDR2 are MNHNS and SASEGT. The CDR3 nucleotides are TGTGCCAGCAGTGAACAGGACGGTTATAATTCACCCCTCCACTTT. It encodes CASSEQDGYNSPLHF.

CDR3 sequence: CASSDGGPEKLFF. The CDR3 nucleotides are TGTGCCAGCAGTGATGGGGGACCGGAAAAACTGTTTTTT. The chain joins TRBV6-1 to TRBJ1-4, with a weak D call TRBD1 (5 bases). Trimming took off 3 bases at V and 8 bases at J, with 10 bases between the two ends. CDR3 length: 13 residues. Germline V gene sequence: CDR1 MNHNS, CDR2 SASEGT.

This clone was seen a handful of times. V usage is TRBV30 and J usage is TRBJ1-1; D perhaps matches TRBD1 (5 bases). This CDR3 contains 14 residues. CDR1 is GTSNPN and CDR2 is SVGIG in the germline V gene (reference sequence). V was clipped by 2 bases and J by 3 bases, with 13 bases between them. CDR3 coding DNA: TGTGCCTGGAGTCCAATCGGGGGGGACACTGAAGCTTTCTTT. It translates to CAWSPIGGDTEAFF.

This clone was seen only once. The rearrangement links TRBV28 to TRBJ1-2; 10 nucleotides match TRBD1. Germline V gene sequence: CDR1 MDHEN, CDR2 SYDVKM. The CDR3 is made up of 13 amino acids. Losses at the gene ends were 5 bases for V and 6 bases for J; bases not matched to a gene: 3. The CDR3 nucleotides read TGTGCCAGCAGTCCGGGGACAGGGGATGGCTACACCTTC. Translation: CASSPGTGDGYTF.